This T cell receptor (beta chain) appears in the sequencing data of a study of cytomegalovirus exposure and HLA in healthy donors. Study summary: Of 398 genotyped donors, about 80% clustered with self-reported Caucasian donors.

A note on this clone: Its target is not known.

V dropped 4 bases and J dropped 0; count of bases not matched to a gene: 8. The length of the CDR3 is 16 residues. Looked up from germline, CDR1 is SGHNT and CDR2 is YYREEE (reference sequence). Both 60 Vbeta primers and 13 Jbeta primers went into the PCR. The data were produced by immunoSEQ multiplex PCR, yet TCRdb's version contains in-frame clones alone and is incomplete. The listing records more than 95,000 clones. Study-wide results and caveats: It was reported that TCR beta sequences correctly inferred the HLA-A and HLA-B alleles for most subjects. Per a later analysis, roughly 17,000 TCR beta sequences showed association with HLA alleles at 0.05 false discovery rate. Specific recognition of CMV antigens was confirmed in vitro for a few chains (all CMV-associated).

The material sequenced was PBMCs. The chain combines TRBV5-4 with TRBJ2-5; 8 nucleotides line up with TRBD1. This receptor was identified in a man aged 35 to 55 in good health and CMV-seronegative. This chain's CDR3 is CASSPRGTGYQETQYF. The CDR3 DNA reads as TGTGCCAGCAGCCCCCGCGGGACAGGCTACCAAGAGACCCAGTACTTC.